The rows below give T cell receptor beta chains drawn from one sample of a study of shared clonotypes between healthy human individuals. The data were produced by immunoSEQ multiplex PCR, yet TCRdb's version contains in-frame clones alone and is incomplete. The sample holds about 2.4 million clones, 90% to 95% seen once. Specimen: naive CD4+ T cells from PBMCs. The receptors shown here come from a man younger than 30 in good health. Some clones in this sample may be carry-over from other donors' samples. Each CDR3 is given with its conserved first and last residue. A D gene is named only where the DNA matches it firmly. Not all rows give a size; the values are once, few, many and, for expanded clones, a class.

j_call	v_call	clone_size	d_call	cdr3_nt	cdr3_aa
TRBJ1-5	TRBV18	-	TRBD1	TGTGCCAGCTCACCACCGGGGACAGGGAGCAATCAGCCCCAGCATTTT	CASSPPGTGSNQPQHF
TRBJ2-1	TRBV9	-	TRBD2	TGTGCCAGCAGCGTGACTAGCGGGACGTACAATGAGCAGTTCTTC	CASSVTSGTYNEQFF
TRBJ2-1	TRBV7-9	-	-	TGTGCCAGCAGCTCCCGGGCGGGGGCCTTGACGAACAATGAGCAGTTCTTC	CASSSRAGALTNNEQFF
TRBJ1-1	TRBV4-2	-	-	TGTGCCAGCAGCCAAGACTCGACTGAAGCTTTCTTT	CASSQDSTEAFF
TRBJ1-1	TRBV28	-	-	TGTGCCAGCAGTGGCCCGGGAGAGAACACTGAAGCTTTCTTT	CASSGPGENTEAFF
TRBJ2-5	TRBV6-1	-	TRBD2	TGTGCCAGCAGTGAGCGGGGGGCACCCCAAGAGACCCAGTACTTC	CASSERGAPQETQYF
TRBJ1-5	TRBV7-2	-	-	TGTGCCAGCAGCTTAGCGCTGCAGGGCGCCCAGCCCCAGCATTTT	CASSLALQGAQPQHF
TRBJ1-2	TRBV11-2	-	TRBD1	TGTGCCAGCAGCTTAGAGGGACAGGGCTACACCTTC	CASSLEGQGYTF
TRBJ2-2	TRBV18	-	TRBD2	TGTGCCAGCTCACTCCTAGCGGACACCGGGGAGCTGTTTTTT	CASSLLADTGELFF
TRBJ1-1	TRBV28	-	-	TGTGCCAGCAGTACGGGGAACACTGAAGCTTTCTTT	CASSTGNTEAFF
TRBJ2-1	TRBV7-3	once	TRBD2	TGTGCCAGCAGCTCTCCTCCGGGACTAGCCGGTCGTTATGACAATGAGCAGTTCTTC	CASSSPPGLAGRYDNEQFF
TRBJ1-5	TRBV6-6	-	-	TGTGCCAGCAGCCCTGACTATAGTAGTTCCCAGCATTTT	CASSPDYSSSQHF
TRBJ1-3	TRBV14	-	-	TGTGCCAGCAGGCCCAGCTCTGGAAACACCATATATTTT	CASRPSSGNTIYF
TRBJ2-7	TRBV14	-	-	TGTGCCAGCAGCCGGTATGCAGGAAGAGAGCAGTACTTC	CASSRYAGREQYF
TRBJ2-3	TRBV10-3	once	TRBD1	TGTGCCATCAGTGACCTGAACCGGGACAGGGGCACAGATACGCAGTATTTT	CAISDLNRDRGTDTQYF
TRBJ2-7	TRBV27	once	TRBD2	TGTGCCAGCAGGAAAGCGGGGGACTCCTACGAGCAGTACTTC	CASRKAGDSYEQYF
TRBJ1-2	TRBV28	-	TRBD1	TGTGCCAGCTCCGGACAGGTGGCTGGCTACACCTTC	CASSGQVAGYTF
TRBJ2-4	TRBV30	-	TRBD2	TGTGCCTGGAGGGTAGCGGGAGCCTTAAACATTCAGTACTTC	CAWRVAGALNIQYF
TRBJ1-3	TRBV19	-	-	TGTGCCAGTGAAACCGACTCGGGACGAGGAAACACCATATATTTT	CASETDSGRGNTIYF
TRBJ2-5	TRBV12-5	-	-	TGTGCTAGTGGTTTGAGGGAGACCCAGTACTTC	CASGLRETQYF
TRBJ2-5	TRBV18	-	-	TGTGCCAGCTCACCATCCCGGACCCAAGAGACCCAGTACTTC	CASSPSRTQETQYF
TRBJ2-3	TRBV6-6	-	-	TGTGCCAGCAGTTACGTCCGGAGCACAGATACGCAGTATTTT	CASSYVRSTDTQYF
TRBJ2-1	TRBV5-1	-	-	TGCGCCAGCAGCTTGCGGACTACGGGCTCCTACAATGAGCAGTTCTTC	CASSLRTTGSYNEQFF
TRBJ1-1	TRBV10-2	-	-	TGCGCCAGCGCCGTACAGGGGAACACTGAAGCTTTCTTT	CASAVQGNTEAFF
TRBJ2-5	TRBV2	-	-	TGTGCCAGCAGCACAGGGGCGGGGGAGACCCAGTACTTC	CASSTGAGETQYF
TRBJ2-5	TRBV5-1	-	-	TGCGCCAGCAGCTCGGCCCCGGAGGCCCGCTATAGGGAGACCCAGTACTTC	CASSSAPEARYRETQYF
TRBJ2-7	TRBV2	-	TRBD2	TGTGCCAGCAGCCGGGGACTAGCGGGGGAGCAGTACTTC	CASSRGLAGEQYF
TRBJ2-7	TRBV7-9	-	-	TGTGCCAGCAGACCTACGGCAGGAGGCGAGCAGTACTTC	CASRPTAGGEQYF
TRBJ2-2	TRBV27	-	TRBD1	TGTGCCAGCAGTTCCCTGACAGGGAATGTACGGACCGGGGAGCTGTTTTTT	CASSSLTGNVRTGELFF
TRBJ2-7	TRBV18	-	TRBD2	TGTGCCAGCTCACGAGCCGGGACTAGCATCGACGAGCAGTACTTC	CASSRAGTSIDEQYF
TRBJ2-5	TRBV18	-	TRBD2	TGTGCCAGCTCACCAGCGGCGGGAGACGAGACCCAGTACTTC	CASSPAAGDETQYF
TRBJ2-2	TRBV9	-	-	TGTGCCAGCACTTCGACCCGGACAGCGAACACCGGGGAGCTGTTTTTT	CASTSTRTANTGELFF
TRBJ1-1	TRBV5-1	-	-	TGCGCCAGCAGCCCACTCGGGGGGCAGGGCACTGAAGCTTTCTTT	CASSPLGGQGTEAFF
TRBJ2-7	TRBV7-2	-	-	TGTGCCAGCAGCCGACGGCGGACGAATTCCTACGAGCAGTACTTC	CASSRRRTNSYEQYF
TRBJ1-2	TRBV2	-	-	TGTGCCAGCAGTGGTACTCACTATGGCTACACCTTC	CASSGTHYGYTF
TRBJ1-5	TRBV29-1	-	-	TGCAGCGTTACTACAACCGGACATAGCAATCAGCCCCAGCATTTT	CSVTTTGHSNQPQHF
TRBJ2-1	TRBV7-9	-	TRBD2	TGTGCCAGCACCCCTCCTCCGGGACTAGCGGACAATGAGCAGTTCTTC	CASTPPPGLADNEQFF